The 30 T cell receptor beta chains in this list originate from one sample, sequenced in a study of cytomegalovirus exposure and HLA in healthy donors. In the PCR, 60 Vbeta and 13 Jbeta primers were used. Clones were sequenced by immunoSEQ multiplex PCR, and TCRdb holds only the in-frame ones, with some missing. The sample includes 100,000 to 150,000 clones, approximately 80% of them seen just once. The sequenced sample consisted of PBMCs. The receptors originated from a woman between 18 and 29 years old in good health and CMV-seronegative.

V usage is TRBV6-5 and J usage is TRBJ2-7; 9 bases agree with TRBD1. CDR3 size: 16 residues. The V and J ends lost 4 bases and 3 bases, in that order; junction bases with no gene match: 10. The germline gives CDR1 MNHEY, CDR2 SVGAGI. In nucleotides, the CDR3 is TGTGCCAGCAGTTCCTCGGGGGACAGGGCAAACTACGAGCAGTACTTC. Translation gives CASSSSGDRANYEQYF.

The rearrangement joins TRBV6-5 to TRBJ1-2; TRBD1 might be the D (6 bases). This CDR3 is 15 amino acids long. V lost 1 base to trimming and J lost 7 bases, with 16 bases between them. From germline, CDR1 is MNHEY and CDR2 SVGAGI. The CDR3 loop reads CASSYYTGTLLGYTF. As DNA, the CDR3 is TGTGCCAGCAGTTACTATACAGGGACCCTACTTGGCTACACCTTC.

The chain carries TRBV19 and TRBJ2-2, with 8 bases identical to TRBD1. Germline V gives CDR1 LNHDA, CDR2 SQIVND (reference sequence). J gave up 5 bases and V 5 bases, and 7 bases lay outside the gene matches. The CDR3 length is 15 residues. For the CDR3, the DNA is TGTGCCAGTAGTCCTCGGACAGGGCTGACCGGGGAGCTGTTTTTT. Translated, it gives CASSPRTGLTGELFF. The variable domain in full, completed from reference TRBV19 and TRBJ2-2, reads DGGITQSPKYLFRKEGQNVTLSCEQNLNHDAMYWYRQDPGQGLRLIYYSQIVNDFQKGDIAEGYSVSREKKESFPLTVTSAQKNPTAFYLCASSPRTGLTGELFFGEGSRLTVL.

This chain uses TRBV30 with TRBJ2-3; D uncertain. This CDR3 spans 12 amino acids. The V gene lost 0 bases and the J gene lost 4 bases, with 5 bases spanning the gap. Germline V gene data show CDR1 as GTSNPN and CDR2 as SVGIG (reference sequence). The DNA for the CDR3 is TGTGCCTGGAGTGTACTTCCAGATACGCAGTATTTT. Its translation is CAWSVLPDTQYF.

The genes are TRBV10-2 and TRBJ1-5; no clear D gene. Germline loops: CDR1 WSHSY, CDR2 SAAADI. This CDR3 is built from 14 residues. V gave up 9 bases and J gave up 0 bases, with 12 bases separating them. The CDR3 sequence: CASATADSNQPQHF. The CDR3 DNA sequence: TGCGCCAGTGCGACGGCGGATAGCAATCAGCCCCAGCATTTT.

The chain joins TRBV2 to TRBJ2-1; D is uncertain. Germline loops: CDR1 SNHLY, CDR2 FYNNEI. The CDR3 covers 15 residues. Trimming pared 2 bases from V and 0 bases from J, leaving 8 bases between. Here the CDR3 DNA reads TGTGCCAGCAGTGAAAAGCGCGTCTCCTACAATGAGCAGTTCTTC. Its translation is CASSEKRVSYNEQFF.

This clone has a handful of counts. V and J are TRBV9 and TRBJ1-1, with D possibly matching TRBD1 (5 bases). The CDR3 totals 14 residues. CDR1 and CDR2 from the germline V gene are SGDLS and YYNGEE. V shed 3 bases and J shed 1 base, with 10 bases lying between them. CDR3 nucleotide sequence: TGTGCCAGCAGCGCGCAGGGAAAGAACACTGAAGCTTTCTTT. Its translation is CASSAQGKNTEAFF.

The genes are TRBV5-6 and TRBJ2-1; unclear D gene. Germline CDR1 reads SGHDT; CDR2 reads YYEEEE. Trimming shortened V by 0 bases and J by 4 bases, and 11 bases separated the two germline ends. The CDR3 totals 15 residues. CDR3 amino acids: CASSLVTGSYNEQFF. CDR3 DNA: TGTGCCAGCAGCTTGGTAACCGGTTCTTACAATGAGCAGTTCTTC.

The chain combines TRBV6-1 with TRBJ2-7; 7 bases map to TRBD1. This CDR3 comprises 15 residues. From germline, CDR1 is MNHNS and CDR2 SASEGT. V shed 4 bases, J shed 3 bases, and the junction held 9 bases outside the gene matches. The CDR3 region has the DNA TGTGCCAGCAGTGCCGTGGGACAGATAAACTACGAGCAGTACTTC. Translating gives CASSAVGQINYEQYF.

The chain has TRBV20-1 and TRBJ1-4; D gene ambiguous. The CDR3 consists of 11 residues. Germline CDR1 DFQATT, CDR2 SNEGSKA (reference sequence). Deletions cut 1 base from V and 8 bases from J, with 5 bases between. Here the CDR3 reads CSARAVEKLFF. In DNA form, the CDR3 reads TGCAGTGCTAGAGCTGTGGAAAAACTGTTTTTT.

The DNA of the CDR3 is TGTGCCAGCCAAGGGGGCAGCACTGAAGCTTTCTTT. As protein: CASQGGSTEAFF. V is TRBV18 and J is TRBJ1-1, with TRBD1 matching over 7 bases. This CDR3 region has 12 residues. Germline V lookup: CDR1 KGHSH, CDR2 LQKENI. With 8 bases clipped from V and 4 bases from J, the junction kept 4 bases outside the gene matches.

This chain connects TRBV19 to TRBJ2-1; 15 nucleotides agree with TRBD2. CDR3 size: 14 residues. From germline, CDR1 is LNHDA and CDR2 SQIVND (reference sequence). In nucleotides, the CDR3 is TGTGCTTCTACCGGGACTAGCGGGAGGAATGAGCAGTTCTTC. Translated: CASTGTSGRNEQFF.

This clone appeared once. V gene TRBV19 combines with J gene TRBJ2-5; a possible D gene is TRBD1 (6 bases). Germline values: CDR1 LNHDA, CDR2 SQIVND (reference sequence). The germline V and J ends were trimmed by 9 bases and 6 bases, with 20 bases remaining between them. The CDR3 is made up of 14 amino acids. CDR3 residues: CASTTSRGKQTQYF. CDR3 bases: TGTGCCAGCACTACCTCAAGGGGGAAGCAGACCCAGTACTTC.

The count of this clone is one. The CDR3 reads CASRFGANQPQHF. The CDR3 region has the DNA TGTGCCAGCAGGTTTGGGGCCAATCAGCCCCAGCATTTT. The chain combines TRBV2 with TRBJ1-5, with D possibly matching TRBD1 (5 bases). The V and J ends lost 6 bases and 3 bases respectively, with 9 bases between them. The CDR3 extends over 13 amino acids. Germline V gene lookup returns CDR1 SNHLY and CDR2 FYNNEI. The entire variable domain, with the rest obtained from reference TRBV2 and TRBJ1-5, is as follows: EPEVTQTPSHQVTQMGQEVILRCVPISNHLYFYWYRQILGQKVEFLVSFYNNEISEKSEIFDDQFSVERPDGSNFTLKIRSTKLEDSAMYFCASRFGANQPQHFGDGTRLSIL.

The V and J genes are TRBV6-1 and TRBJ1-5; 7 positions match TRBD1. Germline loops: CDR1 MNHNS, CDR2 SASEGT. This CDR3 is 16 amino acids long. Germline trimming cut 3 bases from V and 7 bases from J; bases unmatched to any gene: 12. The CDR3 here is CASSDTKQGFRQPQHF. CDR3 coding DNA: TGTGCCAGCAGTGACACTAAACAGGGGTTCAGACAGCCCCAGCATTTT.

The chain combines TRBV2 with TRBJ2-6; possible D gene TRBD1, 5 bases. Germline V gene data show CDR1 as SNHLY and CDR2 as FYNNEI. The CDR3 length is 15 residues. With 7 bases removed from V and 2 bases from J, the gap between germline ends came to 12 bases. The CDR3: CASTLTVTGANVLTF. Written as DNA, the CDR3 is TGTGCCAGCACCTTGACAGTTACTGGGGCCAACGTCCTGACTTTC.

This chain uses TRBV18 with TRBJ1-3, with D possibly being TRBD1 (5 bases). Trimming took off 6 bases at V and 3 bases at J, with 12 bases between the two ends. CDR3 length: 14 amino acids. Looked up from germline, CDR1 is KGHSH and CDR2 is LQKENI. In nucleotides, the CDR3 is TGTGCCAGCTCGCAGGGTAGCCTTGGAAACACCATATATTTT. It encodes CASSQGSLGNTIYF.

V usage is TRBV6-6 and J usage is TRBJ1-1; D might be TRBD1 (5 bases). Germline-derived CDR1 and CDR2 are MNHNY and SVGAGI (reference sequence). The CDR3 consists of 13 residues. V lost 0 bases and J lost 6, with 8 bases in between. The CDR3 bases are TGTGCCAGCAGTTACTCGGGGGGAGCTGAAGCTTTCTTT. Encoded protein: CASSYSGGAEAFF.

This chain links TRBV11-3 with TRBJ1-1; TRBD1 agrees at 10 bases. The CDR3 runs to 15 residues. Germline assignment: CDR1 SGHNT and CDR2 YENEEA. With V trimmed by 6 bases and J by 1 base, 5 bases remained unmatched. This CDR3 reads CASSSGDRGNTEAFF. In nucleotides, the CDR3 is TGTGCCAGCAGTTCCGGGGACAGGGGGAACACTGAAGCTTTCTTT.

This chain connects TRBV7-9 to TRBJ1-2, with D unresolved. Trimming shortened V by 3 bases and J by 1 base, and 3 bases separated the two germline ends. Germline V gene lookup returns CDR1 SEHNR and CDR2 FQNEAQ (reference sequence). The CDR3 contains 12 residues. Here the CDR3 DNA reads TGTGCCAGCAGCTTTAATAACTATGGCTACACCTTC. Translation gives CASSFNNYGYTF.

This clone was counted only a few times. The chain is built from TRBV30 and TRBJ1-5, with D tentatively TRBD1 (5 bases). The V and J ends lost 2 bases and 3 bases respectively, with 11 bases between them. Germline CDR1 is GTSNPN and CDR2 is SVGIG (reference sequence). This CDR3 spans 14 amino acids. The CDR3, as DNA: TGTGCCTGGAGTACCCCAGGGCTCAATCAGCCCCAGCATTTT. Translation: CAWSTPGLNQPQHF.

This chain joins TRBV14 and TRBJ2-5; 10 nucleotides agree with TRBD2. Losses at the gene ends were 4 bases for V and 5 bases for J; bases not matched to a gene: 7. Germline V gene sequence: CDR1 SGHDN, CDR2 FVKESK. The CDR3 has 15 amino acids. CDR3 sequence reads: CASSRTSGLWETQYF. The CDR3 DNA reads as TGTGCCAGCAGCCGGACTAGCGGCCTTTGGGAGACCCAGTACTTC.

The chain combines TRBV30 with TRBJ1-5, with unresolved D. With 2 bases removed from V and 7 bases from J, the gap between germline ends came to 12 bases. The CDR3 extends over 13 amino acids. Germline V lookup: CDR1 GTSNPN, CDR2 SVGIG (reference sequence). DNA of the CDR3: TGTGCCTGGAGTTCCCGGGAGGGACAGCCCCAGCATTTT. It specifies CAWSSREGQPQHF.

CDR3 sequence: CASSLRLRSYNEQFF. The CDR3 bases are TGTGCCAGCAGCTTGCGGCTTCGCTCCTACAATGAGCAGTTCTTC. The chain uses TRBV7-7 and TRBJ2-1; no definite D call. There are 15 residues in the CDR3. V was shortened by 3 bases and J by 0 bases, with 9 bases between the two germline ends. Germline V gene sequence: CDR1 SSHAT, CDR2 FNYEAQ (reference sequence). Drawing the rest from reference TRBV7-7 and TRBJ2-1, the complete variable domain is GAGVSQSPRYKVTKRGQDVTLRCDPISSHATLYWYQQALGQGPEFLTYFNYEAQPDKSGLPSDRFSAERPEGSISTLTIQRTEQRDSAMYRCASSLRLRSYNEQFFGPGTRLTVL.

The chain recombines TRBV2 with TRBJ1-5; maybe TRBD1 (5 bases). Looked up from germline, CDR1 is SNHLY and CDR2 is FYNNEI. Trimming took off 4 bases at V and 6 bases at J, with 10 bases between the two ends. The CDR3 consists of 13 residues. The CDR3 nucleotides are TGTGCCAGCAGTGGACAGTACGGTCAGCCCCAGCATTTT. Translated: CASSGQYGQPQHF. The entire variable domain, with the rest obtained from reference TRBV2 and TRBJ1-5, is as follows: EPEVTQTPSHQVTQMGQEVILRCVPISNHLYFYWYRQILGQKVEFLVSFYNNEISEKSEIFDDQFSVERPDGSNFTLKIRSTKLEDSAMYFCASSGQYGQPQHFGDGTRLSIL.

The chain has TRBV2 and TRBJ2-5, with D maybe TRBD2 (5 bases). V lost 4 bases, J lost 5 bases, and 17 bases lay in between. CDR3 length equals 15 residues. CDR1 SNHLY and CDR2 FYNNEI come from the germline V gene. CDR3 sequence: CASSGSSGMEETQYF. In DNA form, the CDR3 reads TGTGCCAGCAGTGGCTCGTCCGGGATGGAGGAGACCCAGTACTTC.

The chain uses TRBV5-1 and TRBJ1-1; 7 bases line up with TRBD1. The CDR3 contains 14 residues. The trim removed 4 bases at V and 5 bases at J, leaving 8 bases unmatched. Per germline, CDR1 SGHRS and CDR2 YFSETQ. The CDR3 DNA is TGCGCCAGCAGCGTGAGGGGACAGCCTACTGAAGCTTTCTTT. Its protein product is CASSVRGQPTEAFF. Full variable domain (remainder filled in from reference TRBV5-1 and TRBJ1-1): KAGVTQTPRYLIKTRGQQVTLSCSPISGHRSVSWYQQTPGQGLQFLFEYFSETQRNKGNFPGRFSGRQFSNSRSEMNVSTLELGDSALYLCASSVRGQPTEAFFGQGTRLTVV.

The V and J genes are TRBV6-5 and TRBJ2-5, with a weak D call TRBD1 (5 bases). Germline V lookup: CDR1 MNHEY, CDR2 SVGAGI. The CDR3 is 15 amino acids. Trimming cost V 2 bases and J 1 base, with 11 bases left between them. As DNA, the CDR3 is TGTGCCAGCAGTTACGGGGCTAGAGGCCAAGAGACCCAGTACTTC. The encoded protein is CASSYGARGQETQYF.

Only a few counts were recorded for this clone. This sequence joins TRBV6-5 and TRBJ2-7, with 7 bases fitting TRBD2. Germline V gene lookup returns CDR1 MNHEY and CDR2 SVGAGI. After removal of 6 bases from V and 5 bases from J, the junction contained 7 bases not matched to a gene. The CDR3 extends over 13 amino acids. CDR3 in DNA: TGTGCCAGCAGAAGGACTAGTAACCACGAGCAGTACTTC. This encodes CASRRTSNHEQYF.

The chain uses TRBV2 and TRBJ1-4; D uncertain. The germline CDR1 and CDR2 sequences are SNHLY and FYNNEI. The V end was cut by 1 base, the J end by 10 bases, with 4 bases between. The CDR3 has 11 amino acids. The CDR3 nucleotides read TGTGCCAGCAGTGAAGTGGCAAAACTGTTTTTT. Its translation is CASSEVAKLFF.